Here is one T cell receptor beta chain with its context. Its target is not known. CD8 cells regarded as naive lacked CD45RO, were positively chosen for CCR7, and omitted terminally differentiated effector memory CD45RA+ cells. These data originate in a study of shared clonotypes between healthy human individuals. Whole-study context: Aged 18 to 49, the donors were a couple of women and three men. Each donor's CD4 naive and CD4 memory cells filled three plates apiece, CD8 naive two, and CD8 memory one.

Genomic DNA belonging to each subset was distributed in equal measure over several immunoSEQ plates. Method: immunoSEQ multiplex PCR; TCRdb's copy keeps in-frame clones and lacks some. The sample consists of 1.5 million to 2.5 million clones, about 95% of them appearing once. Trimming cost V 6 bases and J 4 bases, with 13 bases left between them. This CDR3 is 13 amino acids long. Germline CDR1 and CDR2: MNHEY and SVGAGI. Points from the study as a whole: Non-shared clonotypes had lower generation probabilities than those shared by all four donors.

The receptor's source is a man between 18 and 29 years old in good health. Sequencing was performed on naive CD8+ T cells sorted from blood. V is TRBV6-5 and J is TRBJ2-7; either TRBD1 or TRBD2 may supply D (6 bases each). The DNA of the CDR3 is TGTGCCAGCAGACCAAGAGGGGGGTACGAGCAGTACTTC. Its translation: CASRPRGGYEQYF.